The 5 T cell receptor beta chains given below trace back to one sample, sequenced in a study of T cell clonotyping in hematopoietic cell transplantation. The method was immunoSEQ multiplex PCR; TCRdb's version includes in-frame clones alone and lacks a portion of them. The sample holds about 8,400 clones, less than 90% seen once. This specimen consisted of peripheral blood mononuclear cells, obtained at the time of graft-versus-host disease after allogeneic stem cell transplant. The source of these receptors is a male patient in his sixties or seventies who had an allogeneic stem cell transplant from a related donor, so the T cells may come from the graft donor. Some clones in this sample may be carry-over from other donors' samples.

The rearrangement joins TRBV9 to TRBJ1-2; 7 nucleotides agree with TRBD1. Germline assignment: CDR1 SGDLS and CDR2 YYNGEE. The CDR3 has 14 amino acids. The ends lost 2 bases at V and 5 bases at J; junction bases unmatched: 6. The CDR3 nucleotides are TGTGCCAGCAGCGTCATAGGGGGCCGGTATGGCTACACCTTC. Translating gives CASSVIGGRYGYTF.

This chain joins TRBV11-2 and TRBJ2-1; 10 bases line up with TRBD1. Unmatched junction bases numbered 9, after V lost 5 bases and J lost 8 bases. The CDR3 is made up of 15 amino acids. CDR1 SGHAT and CDR2 FQNNGV come from the germline V gene. The CDR3 region has the DNA TGTGCCAGCAGCCGCCTCGGACAGGGGGTGGATGAGCAGTTCTTC. The encoded protein is CASSRLGQGVDEQFF.

This clone was observed once. This chain connects TRBV2 to TRBJ2-1; TRBD2 might be the D (6 bases). Deletions cut 3 bases from V and 0 bases from J, with 9 bases between. Germline V CDR1 and CDR2: SNHLY, FYNNEI. The CDR3 runs 15 residues. DNA of the CDR3: TGTGCCAGCAGTGAGGGGCGGGGCTCCTACAATGAGCAGTTCTTC. Its translation is CASSEGRGSYNEQFF.

The chain has TRBV28 and TRBJ1-1, with D tentatively TRBD1 (6 bases). V shed 4 bases and J shed 5 bases, with 14 bases lying between them. The CDR3 totals 14 residues. Germline V gene data show CDR1 as MDHEN and CDR2 as SYDVKM. CDR3 residues: CASSYPGAGTEAFF. CDR3 DNA: TGTGCCAGCAGTTATCCGGGGGCTGGGACTGAAGCTTTCTTT.

The chain is built from TRBV7-2 and TRBJ2-2, with D maybe TRBD1 (7 bases). CDR3 length equals 15 residues. V was clipped by 2 bases and J by 7 bases, with 14 bases between them. CDR1 is SGHTA, CDR2 FQGNSA, per germline. CDR3 nucleotide sequence: TGTGCCAGCAGCTTATATAGCAGGGGGGTCGGGGAGCTGTTTTTT. This codes for CASSLYSRGVGELFF.